Given below is one T cell receptor (beta chain) in context. Antigen: not known. This sample is part of a study of T cell responses to AZD1222 COVID-19 vaccine. Findings and caveats of the study: The CD4 TCRs associated with vaccination extended across spike and predominated at 160-218 and 743-854. Clonal diversity may have been underestimated in mostly white British donors. The breadth and depth of Spike-specific TCRs increased once two AZD1222 doses had been given.

There are 16 residues in the CDR3. V shed 3 bases, J shed 1 base, and the junction held 6 bases outside the gene matches. Germline assignment: CDR1 LGHDT and CDR2 YNNKEL (reference sequence). Pooled in the analysis were second doses at about 4 or about 12 weeks. Some clones are missing from TCRdb's copy, which holds only in-frame ones; the method was immunoSEQ multiplex PCR. The table includes about 140,000 clones, 90% detected once. The origin of this receptor is an adult who received the AZD1222 COVID-19 vaccine. The source material was peripheral blood, sampled 28 days after the second AZD1222 dose. The chain joins TRBV3-1 (or the pseudogene TRBV3-2) to TRBJ2-1, with 7 nucleotides matching TRBD2. CDR3 loop: CASSHSRGTSYNEQFF. For the CDR3, the DNA is TGTGCCAGCAGCCACTCGCGGGGGACTTCCTACAATGAGCAGTTCTTC.